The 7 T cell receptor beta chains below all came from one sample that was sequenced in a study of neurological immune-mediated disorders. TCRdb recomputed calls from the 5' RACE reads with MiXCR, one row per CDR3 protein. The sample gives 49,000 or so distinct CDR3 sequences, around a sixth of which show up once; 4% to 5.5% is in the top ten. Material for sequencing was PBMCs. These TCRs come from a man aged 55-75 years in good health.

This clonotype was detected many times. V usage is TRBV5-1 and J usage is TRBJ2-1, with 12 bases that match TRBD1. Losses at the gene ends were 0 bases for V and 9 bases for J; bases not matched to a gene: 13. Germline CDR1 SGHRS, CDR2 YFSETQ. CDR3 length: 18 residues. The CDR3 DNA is TGCGCCAGCAGCTTGGCCAGAGGGACAGGGGGCGCGGGGGGTGAGCAGTTCTTC. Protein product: CASSLARGTGGAGGEQFF.

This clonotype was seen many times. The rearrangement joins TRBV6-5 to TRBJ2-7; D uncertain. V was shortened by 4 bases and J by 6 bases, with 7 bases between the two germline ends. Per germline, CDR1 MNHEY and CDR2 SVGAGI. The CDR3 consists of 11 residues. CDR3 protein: CASSSRSEQYF. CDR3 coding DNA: TGTGCCAGCAGTTCTAGGAGCGAGCAGTACTTC.

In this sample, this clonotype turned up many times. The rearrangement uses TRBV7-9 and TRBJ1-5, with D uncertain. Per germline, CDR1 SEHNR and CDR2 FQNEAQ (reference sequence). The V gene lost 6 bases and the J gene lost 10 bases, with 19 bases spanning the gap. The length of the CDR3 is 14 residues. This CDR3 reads CASSYTGLPGPQHF. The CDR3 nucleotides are TGTGCCAGCAGTTACACCGGGCTCCCGGGCCCCCAGCATTTT.

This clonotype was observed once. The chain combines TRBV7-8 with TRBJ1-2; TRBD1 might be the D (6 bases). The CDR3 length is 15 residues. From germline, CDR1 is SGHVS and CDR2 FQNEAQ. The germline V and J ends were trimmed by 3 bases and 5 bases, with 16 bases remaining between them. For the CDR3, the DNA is TGTGCCAGCAGCTTCTTAAACAGGGAATTATATGGCTACACCTTC. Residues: CASSFLNRELYGYTF.

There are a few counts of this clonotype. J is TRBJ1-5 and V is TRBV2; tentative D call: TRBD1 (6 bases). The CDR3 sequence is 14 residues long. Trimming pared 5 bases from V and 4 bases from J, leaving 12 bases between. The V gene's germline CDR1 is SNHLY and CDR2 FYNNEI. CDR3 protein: CASSFQGPNQPQHF. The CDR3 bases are TGTGCCAGCAGTTTCCAGGGGCCAAATCAGCCCCAGCATTTT.

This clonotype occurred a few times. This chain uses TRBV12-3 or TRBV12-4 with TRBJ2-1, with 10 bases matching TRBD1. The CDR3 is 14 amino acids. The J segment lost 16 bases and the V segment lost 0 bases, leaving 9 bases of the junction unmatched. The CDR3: CASSLASGQGEIFF. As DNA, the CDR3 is TGTGCCAGCAGTTTAGCTTCTGGACAGGGGGAGATATTCTTC.

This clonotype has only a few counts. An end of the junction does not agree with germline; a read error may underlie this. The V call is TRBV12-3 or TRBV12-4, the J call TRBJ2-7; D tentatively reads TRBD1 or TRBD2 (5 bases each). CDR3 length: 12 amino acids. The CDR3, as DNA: TGTGCCAGCAGTTTAGCGGGGACCCTGGGGCACTTC. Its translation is CASSLAGTLGHF.